What follows describes a single T cell receptor beta chain. No antigen is known for it. These data belong to a study of shared clonotypes between healthy human individuals. Turning to the study itself: CD4 naive and CD4 memory each took three plates per donor, while CD8 naive took two and CD8 memory one.

Only in-frame clones appear in the TCRdb table, and some are missing; sequencing was by immunoSEQ multiplex PCR. The repertoire holds some 2,400,000 clones, with 95% as singletons. The V gene's germline CDR1 is SGHRS and CDR2 YFSETQ. Trimming pared 4 bases from V and 2 bases from J, leaving 12 bases between. The CDR3 sequence is 15 residues long. Points from the study as a whole: Apart from blood, nothing was sampled; tissue repertoires likely differ. The naive CD4 repertoires of several donors were compared, and around 5.1% of clonotypes were shared.

Sequencing was performed on naive CD4+ T cells sorted from blood. Subset reported: CD45RA+ positively selected. This chain connects TRBV5-1 to TRBJ1-4; D is ambiguous. The TCR comes from a man between 18 and 35 years old in good health. The CDR3: CASSPAGFTNEKLFF. For the CDR3, the DNA is TGCGCCAGCAGCCCGGCGGGGTTCACTAATGAAAAACTGTTTTTT.